The present T cell receptor beta chain was sequenced within a study of CD8+ T cells in alopecia areata. Study-wide points: Scalp sample sequencing also detects resident alphabeta T cells of normal skin.

With respect to this clone: Antigen unknown.

Germline V lookup: CDR1 SQVTM, CDR2 ANQGSEA. V was trimmed by 0 bases and J by 6 bases, leaving 14 bases between them. This CDR3 is 14 amino acids long. RNA, once extracted, was reverse transcribed into cDNA for use as the sequencing template. Using immunoSEQ multiplex PCR, the repertoire was profiled, and TCRdb retains in-frame clones only, with some absent. The sample yields about 190,000 clones, approximately 56% seen once. Treatment reported: oral pan-JAK inhibitor, 5-10 mg twice daily. This clonotype was sampled from a human donor with alopecia areata. The J gene is TRBJ1-2, the V gene TRBV29-1, with D possibly TRBD1 on 5 matching bases. The sequencing here drew on CD4+ T cells sorted from blood, taken at week 4, from a patient treated with tofacitinib. In DNA, the CDR3 is TGCAGCGTTGAAGATGCTGGCCGGGACGATGGCTACACCTTC. Translating gives CSVEDAGRDDGYTF. Looking up the rest from reference TRBV29-1 and TRBJ1-2 gives the full variable domain: SAVISQKPSRDICQRGTSLTIQCQVDSQVTMMFWYRQQPGQSLTLIATANQGSEATYESGFVIDKFPISRPNLTFSTLTVSNMSPEDSSIYLCSVEDAGRDDGYTFGSGTRLTVV.